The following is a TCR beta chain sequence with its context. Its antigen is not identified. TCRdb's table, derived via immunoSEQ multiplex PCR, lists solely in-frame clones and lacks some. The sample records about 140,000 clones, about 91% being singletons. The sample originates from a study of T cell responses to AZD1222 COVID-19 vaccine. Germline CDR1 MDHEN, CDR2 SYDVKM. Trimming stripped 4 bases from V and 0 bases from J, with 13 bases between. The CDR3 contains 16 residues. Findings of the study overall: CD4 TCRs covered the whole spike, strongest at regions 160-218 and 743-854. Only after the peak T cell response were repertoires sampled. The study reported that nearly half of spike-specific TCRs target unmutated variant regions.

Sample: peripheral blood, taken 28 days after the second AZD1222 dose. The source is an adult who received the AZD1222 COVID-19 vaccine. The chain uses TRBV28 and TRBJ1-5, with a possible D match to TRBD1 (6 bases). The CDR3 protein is CASSSTGFDSNQPQHF. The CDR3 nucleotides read TGTGCCAGCAGTTCCACAGGGTTCGATAGCAATCAGCCCCAGCATTTT.